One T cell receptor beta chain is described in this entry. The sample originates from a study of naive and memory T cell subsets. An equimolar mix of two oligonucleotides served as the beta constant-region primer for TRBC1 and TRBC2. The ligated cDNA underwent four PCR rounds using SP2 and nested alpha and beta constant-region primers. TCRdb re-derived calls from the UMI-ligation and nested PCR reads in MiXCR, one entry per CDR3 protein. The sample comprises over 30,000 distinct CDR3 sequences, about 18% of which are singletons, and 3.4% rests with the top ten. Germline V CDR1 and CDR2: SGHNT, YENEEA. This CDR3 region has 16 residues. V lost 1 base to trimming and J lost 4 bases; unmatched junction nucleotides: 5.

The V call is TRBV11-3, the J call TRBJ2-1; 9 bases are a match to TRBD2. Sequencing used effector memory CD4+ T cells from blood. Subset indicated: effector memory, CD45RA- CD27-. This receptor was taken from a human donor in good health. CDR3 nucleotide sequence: TGTGCCAGCAGCTTAGTGTCTGCGGGAGGGTACAATGAGCAGTTCTTC. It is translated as CASSLVSAGGYNEQFF. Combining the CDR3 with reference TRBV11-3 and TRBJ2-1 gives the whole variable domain EAGVVQSPRYKIIEKKQPVAFWCNPISGHNTLYWYLQNLGQGPELLIRYENEEAVDDSQLPKDRFSAERLKGVDSTLKIQPAELGDSAVYLCASSLVSAGGYNEQFFGPGTRLTVL.